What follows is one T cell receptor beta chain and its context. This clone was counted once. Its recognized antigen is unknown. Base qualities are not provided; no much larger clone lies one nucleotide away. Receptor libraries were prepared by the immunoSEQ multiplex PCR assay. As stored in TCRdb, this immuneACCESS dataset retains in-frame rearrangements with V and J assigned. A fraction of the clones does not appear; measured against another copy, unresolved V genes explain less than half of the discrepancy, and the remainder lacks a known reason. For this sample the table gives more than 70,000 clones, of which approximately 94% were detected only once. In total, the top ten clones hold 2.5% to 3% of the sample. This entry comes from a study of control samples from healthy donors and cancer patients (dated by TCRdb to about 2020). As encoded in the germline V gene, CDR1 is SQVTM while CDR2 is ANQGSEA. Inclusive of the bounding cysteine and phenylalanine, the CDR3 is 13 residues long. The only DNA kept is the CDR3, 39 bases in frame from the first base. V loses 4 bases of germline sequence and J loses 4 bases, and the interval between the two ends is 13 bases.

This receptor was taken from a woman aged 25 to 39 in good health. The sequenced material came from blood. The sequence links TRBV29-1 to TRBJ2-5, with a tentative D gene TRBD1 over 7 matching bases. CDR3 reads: CSVGRGQLETQYF. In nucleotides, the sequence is TGCAGCGTTGGGAGGGGGCAACTAGAGACCCAGTACTTC.